The sequence of this T cell receptor beta chain was determined in a study of immune heterogeneity within non-small cell lung tumors. Relative to its sample, this clonotype is medium-sized. Germline loops: CDR1 LNHDA, CDR2 SQIVND (reference sequence). Trimming removed 5 bases at V and 4 bases at J, with 14 bases between. This CDR3 region has 14 residues. Each sample used 550 to 650 ng of genomic DNA from bulk tumor tissue. Several biopsies were spaced far apart within each primary tumor and obtained as surgery took place. Enrolled patients presented with newly diagnosed, previously untreated non-small cell lung cancer and underwent curative surgery. The TCR beta CDR3 region underwent multiplex PCR amplification with 32 V and 13 J primers. MiXCR was run by TCRdb on the multiplex PCR reads, yielding one entry per CDR3 protein. The data contain 13,000 or so distinct CDR3 sequences, 23% of them singletons.

The sequence derives from a man aged 45 to 65 with non-small cell lung cancer. The sample consisted of lung tumor tissue. The gene calls are TRBV19 and TRBJ1-2, with D possibly TRBD1 on 5 matching bases. DNA of the CDR3: TGTGCCAGTAGTTTGGCTGGGCAGGGCTATGGCTACACCTTC. Translating gives CASSLAGQGYGYTF.